Listed here are 7 T cell receptor beta chains from one sample, sequenced in a study of beta chain features in type 1 diabetes. Expressed TCRB transcripts were sequenced after all isolated RNA was converted to cDNA. Repertoires were generated with immunoSEQ multiplex PCR, while TCRdb's copy carries only in-frame clones and drops some. The profile shows about 250,000 clones, 13% to 15% of them singletons. What was sequenced was naive CD4+ T cells from blood. The origin of the receptors is a woman aged 40 to 49 in good health.

This clone has more than one count but fewer than ten. J is TRBJ1-2 and V is TRBV7-8; TRBD1 matches at 8 bases. V dropped 1 base and J dropped 0; count of bases not matched to a gene: 1. The CDR3 sequence is 15 residues long. Looked up from germline, CDR1 is SGHVS and CDR2 is FQNEAQ. Here the CDR3 DNA reads TGTGCCAGCAGCTTAGTACAGGGGGCTAACTATGGCTACACCTTC. The encoded protein is CASSLVQGANYGYTF.

V gene TRBV28 combines with J gene TRBJ1-5; 10 bases agree with TRBD1. J was trimmed by 2 bases and V by 6 bases; bases with no gene match: 7. This CDR3 region has 16 residues. Germline assignment: CDR1 MDHEN and CDR2 SYDVKM. CDR3 DNA sequence: TGTGCCAGCAGGCAGGACAGGGGGGTGGGCAATCAGCCCCAGCATTTT. Its protein product is CASRQDRGVGNQPQHF.

This clone has a handful of counts. The same CDR3 arises from other DNA sequences in this sample as well. The chain couples TRBV5-1 to TRBJ2-2; weak D call: TRBD2 (5 bases). V was clipped by 0 bases and J by 2 bases, with 8 bases between them. The CDR3 consists of 15 residues. Germline V gives CDR1 SGHRS, CDR2 YFSETQ. CDR3 amino acids: CASSLGGLNTGELFF. DNA for the CDR3: TGCGCCAGCAGCTTGGGCGGGTTAAACACCGGGGAGCTGTTTTTT.

There are a few counts of this clone. The rearrangement joins TRBV6-5 to TRBJ2-7, with 7 bases fitting TRBD1. Germline assignment: CDR1 MNHEY and CDR2 SVGAGI. Unmatched junction bases numbered 4, after V lost 5 bases and J lost 3 bases. CDR3 length equals 13 residues. The CDR3 loop reads CASSGGQYYEQYF. CDR3 sequence (DNA): TGTGCCAGCAGTGGGGGACAGTACTACGAGCAGTACTTC.

This clone showed up just a few times. The CDR3: CASSAYDGTSYEQYF. In DNA form, the CDR3 reads TGTGCCAGCAGCGCCTACGATGGGACTTCCTACGAGCAGTACTTC. The genes are TRBV9 and TRBJ2-7; D may be TRBD2 (6 bases). This CDR3 spans 15 amino acids. In germline, CDR1 is SGDLS, CDR2 YYNGEE. Trimming cost V 3 bases and J 1 base, with 14 bases left between them. Supplemented by reference TRBV9 and TRBJ2-7, the full variable domain reads DSGVTQTPKHLITATGQRVTLRCSPRSGDLSVYWYQQSLDQGLQFLIQYYNGEERAKGNILERFSAQQFPDLHSELNLSSLELGDSALYFCASSAYDGTSYEQYFGPGTRLTVT.

This clone appeared a few times. The CDR3 region has the DNA TGTGCCAGCAGTTACTGGGCGGGGGGGCCGTCAGAGACCCAGTACTTC. This gives the protein CASSYWAGGPSETQYF. V and J are TRBV6-5 and TRBJ2-5; 9 bases map to TRBD2. V shed 1 base, J shed 4 bases, and the junction held 7 bases outside the gene matches. This CDR3 comprises 16 residues. Germline CDR1 reads MNHEY; CDR2 reads SVGAGI.

This clone was counted at least ten times. The chain joins TRBV15 to TRBJ1-4; D call uncertain. CDR3 length: 12 amino acids. Trimming took 5 bases from V and 8 from J, leaving 9 bases between them. Germline assignment: CDR1 LNHNV and CDR2 YYDKDF (reference sequence). CDR3 residues: CATSSRGEKLFF. In nucleotides, the CDR3 is TGTGCCACCAGCTCGAGAGGGGAAAAACTGTTTTTT. Variable domain in full (rest from reference TRBV15 and TRBJ1-4): DAMVIQNPRYQVTQFGKPVTLSCSQTLNHNVMYWYQQKSSQAPKLLFHYYDKDFNNEADTPDNFQSRRPNTSFCFLDIRSPGLGDTAMYLCATSSRGEKLFFGSGTQLSVL.